Listed here are 2 T cell receptor beta chains from one sample, sequenced in a study of blood T cell repertoires in COVID-19. This table comes from immunoSEQ multiplex PCR, and its TCRdb copy is limited to in-frame clones, with some not included. Here the sample spans about 150,000 clones, approximately 90% being singletons. Sequencing was carried out using PBMCs or T cells enriched from blood (not recorded which). These TCRs come from a woman aged 35 to 49 who had been exposed to COVID-19.

The rearrangement links TRBV7-2 to TRBJ2-4, with D possibly matching TRBD2 (6 bases). Germline V gives CDR1 SGHTA, CDR2 FQGNSA. V lost 4 bases to trimming and J lost 8 bases, with 12 bases between them. The CDR3 runs 13 residues. The CDR3 DNA reads TGTGCCAGCAGCTCCGGGAGCCCCCACATTCAGTACTTC. Amino acid sequence: CASSSGSPHIQYF.

The V gene is TRBV11-2, the J gene TRBJ2-3; the match to TRBD2 covers 13 bases. CDR1 SGHAT and CDR2 FQNNGV come from the germline V gene. CDR3 length: 19 amino acids. Trimming at V came to 6 bases and at J to 4 bases, leaving 16 bases not matched to a gene. Written as DNA, the CDR3 is TGTGCCAGCAGACTAGGACTAGCGGGGGAGAACCGGGGGTCAGATACGCAGTATTTT. Translated, it gives CASRLGLAGENRGSDTQYF.